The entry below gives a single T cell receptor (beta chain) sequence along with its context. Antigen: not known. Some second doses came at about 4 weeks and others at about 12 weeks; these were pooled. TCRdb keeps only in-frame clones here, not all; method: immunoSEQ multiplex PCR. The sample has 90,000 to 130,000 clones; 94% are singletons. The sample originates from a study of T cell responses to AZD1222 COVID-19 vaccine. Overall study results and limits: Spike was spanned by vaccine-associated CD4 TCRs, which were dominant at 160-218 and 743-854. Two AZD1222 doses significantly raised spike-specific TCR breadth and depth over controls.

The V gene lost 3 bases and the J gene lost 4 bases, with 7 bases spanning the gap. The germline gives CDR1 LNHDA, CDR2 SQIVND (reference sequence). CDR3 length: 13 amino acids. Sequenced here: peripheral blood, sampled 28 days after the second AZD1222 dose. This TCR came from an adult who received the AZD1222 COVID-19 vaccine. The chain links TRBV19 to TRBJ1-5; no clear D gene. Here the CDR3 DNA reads TGTGCCAGTAGTATCTGGGAGAATCAGCCCCAGCATTTT. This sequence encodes CASSIWENQPQHF.